This T cell receptor beta chain originates from a study of vaccination effects on CD4 cells after COVID-19. With 3 bases removed from V and 4 bases from J, the gap between germline ends came to 9 bases. Germline assignment: CDR1 MNHEY and CDR2 SMNVEV (reference sequence). The CDR3 consists of 13 residues. Within the ViraFEST assay, antigen-specific CD4+ T cells underwent expansion with viral peptide pools prior to sequencing. Culturing for nine to ten days preceded CD4+ T cell isolation. Recipients of the vaccine had no prior SARS-CoV-2 infection and negative nucleocapsid antibodies. A density of about 2 million PBMC per well was used; these cells were cultured with around 10 IU/ml IL-2 and about 9.5 ug/ml peptides. Comments on this clone: The antigen is not known. The sample has other DNA sequences that encode this CDR3 too.

Produced via immunoSEQ multiplex PCR; TCRdb's table is partial and in-frame only. The profile shows 27,000 or so clones, under 75% of them singletons. This TCR was sampled from a human donor who received a COVID-19 vaccine. This sequence joins TRBV27 and TRBJ2-5; tentatively, D is TRBD1 (5 bases). The sample here was CD4+ T cells from PBMCs cultured with SARS-CoV-2 spike peptides, taken before COVID-19 vaccination. CDR3 loop: CASSFRVRETQYF. The CDR3 coding sequence is TGTGCCAGCAGTTTCAGGGTGCGAGAGACCCAGTACTTC.